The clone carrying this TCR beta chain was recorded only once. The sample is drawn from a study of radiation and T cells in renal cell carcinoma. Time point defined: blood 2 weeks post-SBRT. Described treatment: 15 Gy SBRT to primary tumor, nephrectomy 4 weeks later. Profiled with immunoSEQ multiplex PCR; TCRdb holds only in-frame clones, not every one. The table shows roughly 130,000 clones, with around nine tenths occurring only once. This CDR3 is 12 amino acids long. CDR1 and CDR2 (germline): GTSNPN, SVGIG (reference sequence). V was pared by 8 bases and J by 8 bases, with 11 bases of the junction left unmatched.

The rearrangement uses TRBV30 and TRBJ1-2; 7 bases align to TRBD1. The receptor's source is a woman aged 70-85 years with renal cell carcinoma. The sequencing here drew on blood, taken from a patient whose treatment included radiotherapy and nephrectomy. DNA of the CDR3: TGTGCCCGGGACAGAGAAGTCCCCGGCTACACCTTC. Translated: CARDREVPGYTF.